The 16 T cell receptor beta chains below come from one sample, sequenced in a study of low-dose radiotherapy and immunotherapy resistance in tumors. Covering alpha and beta chains, TRAV- and TRBV-specific primers were used for the first-strand cDNA. Amplification of TCRs used a constant-region primer and V-primer adapter for around 20 PCR cycles. MiXCR, run by TCRdb on the reads, gives a single entry per CDR3 protein. The sample lists around 100,000 distinct CDR3 sequences, around 21% occurring once. Sample time point: after trial treatment. Stated treatment: LDRT plus nivolumab, ipilimumab, low-dose cyclophosphamide and aspirin (RACIN trial). This specimen consisted of PBMCs, obtained after low-dose radiotherapy plus immunotherapy. These receptors were collected from a male donor with prostate cancer.

In this sample, this clonotype turned up many times. This chain joins TRBV12-3 or TRBV12-4 and TRBJ2-3; 8 nucleotides align to TRBD2. J gave up 4 bases and V 6 bases, and 6 bases lay outside the gene matches. CDR3 length: 14 residues. The CDR3 is CASRYSGAADTQYF. CDR3 bases: TGTGCCAGCAGATATAGCGGGGCCGCAGATACGCAGTATTTT.

The chain links TRBV29-1 to TRBJ2-1, with 7 bases that match TRBD1. This CDR3 region has 11 residues. Germline CDR1 and CDR2: SQVTM and ANQGSEA. Trimming cost V 3 bases and J 10 bases; bases outside gene matches: 3. The CDR3 here is CSVDRGTEQFF. The DNA of the CDR3 is TGCAGCGTTGACAGGGGGACCGAGCAGTTCTTC.

This clonotype was recorded many times. V is TRBV6-2 or TRBV6-3 and J is TRBJ2-7, with D perhaps TRBD1 (6 bases). CDR3 length: 15 amino acids. Trimming cost V 7 bases and J 0 bases, with 16 bases left between them. Per germline, CDR1 MNHEY and CDR2 SVGEGT. The CDR3 protein is CASTQGIRSSYEQYF. DNA for the CDR3: TGTGCCAGCACACAGGGTATCCGGAGCTCCTACGAGCAGTACTTC.

In this sample, this clonotype turned up many times. This chain connects TRBV3-1 to TRBJ2-3; tentatively, D is TRBD2 (7 bases). Germline CDR1 reads LGHDT; CDR2 reads YNNKEL (reference sequence). The V and J ends lost 4 bases and 5 bases respectively, with 13 bases between them. This CDR3 has 14 amino acids. The CDR3 DNA is TGTGCCAGCAGCCCGCGGGGGCTCGTAGATACGCAGTATTTT. This translates into CASSPRGLVDTQYF.

Many counts were recorded for this clonotype. This chain joins TRBV18 and TRBJ2-3; TRBD1 matches at 9 bases. The J segment lost 1 base and the V segment lost 3 bases, leaving 2 bases of the junction unmatched. CDR3 length: 15 residues. CDR1 KGHSH and CDR2 LQKENI come from the germline V gene. CDR3 sequence: CASSPRDRGTDTQYF. The CDR3 DNA is TGTGCCAGCTCACCCCGGGACAGGGGCACAGATACGCAGTATTTT.

V is TRBV30 and J is TRBJ1-5; D is possibly TRBD1 (5 bases). From germline, CDR1 is GTSNPN and CDR2 SVGIG (reference sequence). Trimming shortened V by 1 base and J by 9 bases, and 13 bases separated the two germline ends. The CDR3 is 13 amino acids. The CDR3 sequence: CAWSGEGSAPQHF. CDR3 coding DNA: TGTGCCTGGAGTGGGGAGGGGTCGGCGCCCCAGCATTTT. The complete variable domain, with remaining parts taken from reference TRBV30 and TRBJ1-5, reads SQTIHQWPATLVQPVGSPLSLECTVEGTSNPNLYWYRQAAGRGLQLLFYSVGIGQISSEVPQNLSASRPQDRQFILSSKKLLLSDSGFYLCAWSGEGSAPQHFGDGTRLSIL.

This clonotype was detected many times. The genes are TRBV20-1 and TRBJ2-7; 10 nucleotides agree with TRBD1. The length of the CDR3 is 14 residues. Unmatched junction bases numbered 8, after V lost 0 bases and J lost 9 bases. Germline V CDR1 and CDR2: DFQATT, SNEGSKA (reference sequence). Here the CDR3 reads CSARESETGGWQYF. The CDR3 DNA follows: TGCAGTGCTAGAGAATCCGAGACAGGGGGCTGGCAGTACTTC.

This clonotype was observed at least ten times. The chain combines TRBV29-1 with TRBJ1-2; 7 nucleotides line up with TRBD1. The CDR3 loop spans 13 amino acids. The germline CDR1 and CDR2 sequences are SQVTM and ANQGSEA. The junction had 8 bases not matched to a gene; V was cut back by 7 bases and J by 3 bases. CDR3 bases: TGCAGCGCCACGCGGACAGGACACTATGGCTACACCTTC. Protein: CSATRTGHYGYTF.

V usage is TRBV5-5 and J usage is TRBJ2-5; unclear D gene. The V and J ends lost 5 bases and 5 bases respectively, with 13 bases between them. There are 13 residues in the CDR3. Per germline, CDR1 SGHKS and CDR2 YYEKEE (reference sequence). In nucleotides, the CDR3 is TGTGCCAGCAGACGTTCCGACGGGGAGACCCAGTACTTC. Translating gives CASRRSDGETQYF.

There are many counts of this clonotype. The chain combines TRBV12-3 or TRBV12-4 with TRBJ2-1; D possibly corresponds to TRBD1 (6 bases). The CDR3 contains 15 residues. The V end was cut by 10 bases, the J end by 1 base, with 17 bases between. As DNA, the CDR3 is TGTGCCACCACCTTCGGACAGACTTCCTACAATGAGCAGTTCTTC. Translating it yields CATTFGQTSYNEQFF.

This clonotype was seen at least ten times. The chain is built from TRBV14 and TRBJ2-1; D uncertain. In germline, CDR1 is SGHDN, CDR2 FVKESK. The V end was cut by 2 bases, the J end by 8 bases, with 4 bases between. The length of the CDR3 is 11 residues. CDR3 in amino acids: CASSQSDEQFF. CDR3 coding DNA: TGTGCCAGCAGCCAAAGCGATGAGCAGTTCTTC.

The chain is built from TRBV29-1 and TRBJ1-3; 7 bases agree with TRBD1. Unmatched junction bases numbered 2, after V lost 3 bases and J lost 0 bases. Per the germline V gene, CDR1 is SQVTM and CDR2 is ANQGSEA. The CDR3 is made up of 14 amino acids. The CDR3 spells CSVDAGGSGNTIYF. CDR3 DNA: TGCAGCGTTGATGCAGGGGGCTCTGGAAACACCATATATTTT.

This clonotype was picked up many times. The chain links TRBV2 to TRBJ1-1, with TRBD1 as a possible D gene (5 bases). The CDR3 spans 13 residues. V was cut by 4 bases and J by 8 bases, with 14 bases left in between. Germline CDR1 is SNHLY and CDR2 is FYNNEI. The CDR3 bases are TGTGCCAGCAGTGCCATAACAGGTAGCGAAGCTTTCTTT. Protein product: CASSAITGSEAFF.

This sequence joins TRBV7-6 and TRBJ1-5; D not resolved. Deletions cut 1 base from V and 7 bases from J, with 8 bases between. The V gene's germline CDR1 is SGHVS and CDR2 FNYEAQ. The CDR3 is 13 residues long. This CDR3 reads CASSLDQGQPQHF. The CDR3 DNA sequence: TGTGCCAGCAGCTTAGACCAAGGGCAGCCCCAGCATTTT.

In its sample, this clonotype was seen many times. This chain links TRBV7-2 with TRBJ2-5; no reliable D call. Germline values: CDR1 SGHTA, CDR2 FQGNSA. The CDR3 totals 13 residues. V lost 5 bases to trimming and J lost 6 bases, with 13 bases between them. The CDR3 bases are TGTGCCAGCAGCCCATCCGCGTCCCAGACCCAGTACTTC. It is translated as CASSPSASQTQYF.

Only a few counts were recorded for this clonotype. The chain's CDR3 is CASSSGTQVYEQYF. The DNA of the CDR3 is TGTGCCAGCAGTTCCGGGACCCAGGTCTACGAGCAGTACTTC. This chain links TRBV28 with TRBJ2-7; D may correspond to TRBD1 or TRBD2 (5 bases each). V was cut by 4 bases and J by 3 bases, with 13 bases left in between. The CDR3 has 14 amino acids. Germline V CDR1 and CDR2: MDHEN, SYDVKM.